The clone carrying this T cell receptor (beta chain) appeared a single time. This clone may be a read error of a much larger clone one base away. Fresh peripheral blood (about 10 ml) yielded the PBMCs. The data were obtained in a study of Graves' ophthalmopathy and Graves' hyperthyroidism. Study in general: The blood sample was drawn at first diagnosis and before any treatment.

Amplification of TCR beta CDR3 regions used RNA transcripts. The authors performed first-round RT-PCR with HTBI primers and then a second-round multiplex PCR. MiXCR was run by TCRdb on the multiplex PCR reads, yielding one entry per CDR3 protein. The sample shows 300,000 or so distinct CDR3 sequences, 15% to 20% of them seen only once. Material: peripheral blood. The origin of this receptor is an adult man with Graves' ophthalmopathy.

CDR3 region: CVSSQEGGIHYEQYF. CDR3 DNA sequence: TGTGTCAGCAGCCAAGAAGGTGGCATCCACTACGAGCAGTACTTC. The chain is built from TRBV4-2 and TRBJ2-7; D is undetermined. Germline lookup yields CDR1 LGHNA and CDR2 YNFKEQ. CDR3 length: 15 residues.